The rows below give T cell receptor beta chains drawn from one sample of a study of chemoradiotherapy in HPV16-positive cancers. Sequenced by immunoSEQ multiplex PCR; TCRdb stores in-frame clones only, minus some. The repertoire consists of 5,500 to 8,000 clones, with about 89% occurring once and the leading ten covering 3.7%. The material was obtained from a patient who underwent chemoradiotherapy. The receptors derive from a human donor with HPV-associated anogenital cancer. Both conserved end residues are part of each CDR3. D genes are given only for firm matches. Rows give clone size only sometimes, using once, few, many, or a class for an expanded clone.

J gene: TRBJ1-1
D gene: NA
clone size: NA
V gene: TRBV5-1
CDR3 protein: CASSPGTAWTEAFF
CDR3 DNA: TGCGCCAGCAGCCCAGGGACCGCGTGGACTGAAGCTTTCTTT

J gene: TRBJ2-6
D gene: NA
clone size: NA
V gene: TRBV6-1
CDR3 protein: CASISRGAGANVLTF
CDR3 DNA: TGTGCCAGCATCAGCAGGGGGGCTGGGGCCAACGTCCTGACTTTC

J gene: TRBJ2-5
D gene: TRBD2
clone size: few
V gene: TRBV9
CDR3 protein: CASSPLRESKTQYF
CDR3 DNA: TGTGCCAGCAGCCCCCTGCGGGAGTCAAAGACCCAGTACTTC

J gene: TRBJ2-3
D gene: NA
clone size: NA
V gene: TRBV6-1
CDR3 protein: CASSEGGQVDTQYF
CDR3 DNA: TGTGCCAGCAGTGAAGGAGGGCAGGTAGATACGCAGTATTTT

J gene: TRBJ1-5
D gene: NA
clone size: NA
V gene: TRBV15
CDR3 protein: CATSRDGPGRDMGNQPQHF
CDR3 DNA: TGTGCCACCAGCAGAGATGGACCAGGGCGGGATATGGGCAATCAGCCCCAGCATTTT

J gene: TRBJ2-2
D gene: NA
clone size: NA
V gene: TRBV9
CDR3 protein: CASSIELEAGELFF
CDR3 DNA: TGTGCCAGCAGCATAGAACTAGAGGCCGGGGAGCTGTTTTTT

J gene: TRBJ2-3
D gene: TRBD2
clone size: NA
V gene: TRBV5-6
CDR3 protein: CASSFGLAGGLTDTQYF
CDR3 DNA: TGTGCCAGCAGCTTCGGACTAGCGGGGGGGCTCACAGATACGCAGTATTTT

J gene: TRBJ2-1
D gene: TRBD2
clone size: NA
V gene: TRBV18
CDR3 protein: CASSPPGNSGDYNEQFF
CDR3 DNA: TGTGCCAGCTCACCACCGGGTAATAGCGGGGACTACAATGAGCAGTTCTTC

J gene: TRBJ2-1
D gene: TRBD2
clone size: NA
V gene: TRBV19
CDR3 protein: CASSGRTSVSYNEQFF
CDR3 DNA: TGTGCCAGTAGTGGAAGGACTAGCGTCTCCTACAATGAGCAGTTCTTC

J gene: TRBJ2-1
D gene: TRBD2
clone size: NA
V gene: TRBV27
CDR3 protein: CASRGGSGNEQFF
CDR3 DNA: TGTGCCAGCAGGGGCGGGAGCGGCAATGAGCAGTTCTTC

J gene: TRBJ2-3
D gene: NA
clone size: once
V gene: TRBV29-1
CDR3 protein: CSALSNGPTTDTQYF
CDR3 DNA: TGCAGCGCCTTGAGTAACGGCCCTACCACAGATACGCAGTATTTT

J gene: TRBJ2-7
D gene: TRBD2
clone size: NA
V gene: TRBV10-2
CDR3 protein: CASSERGGRSYEQYF
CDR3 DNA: TGCGCCAGCAGTGAACGGGGGGGAAGGTCCTACGAGCAGTACTTC

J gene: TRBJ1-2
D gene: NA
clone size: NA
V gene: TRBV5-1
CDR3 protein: CASSTDGDIYGYTF
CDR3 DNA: TGCGCCAGCAGCACGGACGGGGATATCTATGGCTACACCTTC

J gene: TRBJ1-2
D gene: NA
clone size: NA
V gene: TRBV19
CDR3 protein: CASSIGRGGTTGGYTF
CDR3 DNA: TGTGCCAGTAGTATTGGGCGGGGGGGAACAACCGGTGGCTACACCTTC

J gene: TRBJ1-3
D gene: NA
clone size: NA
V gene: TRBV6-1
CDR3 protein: CASSRGNLGGNTIYF
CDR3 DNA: TGTGCCAGCAGTAGAGGGAATTTAGGTGGAAACACCATATATTTT

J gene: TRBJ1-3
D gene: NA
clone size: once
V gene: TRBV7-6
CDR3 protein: CASSSVSGGGNTIYF
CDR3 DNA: TGTGCCAGCAGCTCGGTCTCCGGGGGGGGAAACACCATATATTTT